One and the same sample provided the 28 T cell receptor beta chains below, sequenced in a study of cytomegalovirus exposure and HLA in healthy donors. TCRdb's copy holds only in-frame clones and misses some; the assay was immunoSEQ multiplex PCR. Of about 110,000 clones in the sample, roughly 88% are singletons; the top ten hold more than 1.4%. Sample: PBMCs. Every receptor here comes from a woman in her twenties or thirties in good health and CMV-seropositive.

The chain combines TRBV5-6 with TRBJ2-2; D may be TRBD2 (5 bases). The CDR3 sequence is 15 residues long. Germline CDR1 is SGHDT and CDR2 is YYEEEE. The V end was cut by 1 base, the J end by 5 bases, with 12 bases between. The CDR3 bases are TGTGCCAGCAGCTTGCGGCAGCGGCCGACCGGGGAGCTGTTTTTT. This translates into CASSLRQRPTGELFF.

This clone was seen a single time. The rearrangement links TRBV27 to TRBJ2-1; a weak D match, TRBD2 (6 bases). CDR3 length: 13 amino acids. Trimming left V 4 bases short and J 8 bases short, with 12 bases between. From germline, CDR1 is MNHEY and CDR2 SMNVEV (reference sequence). The CDR3 sequence: CASSWTGEDEQFF. The CDR3 DNA is TGTGCCAGCAGTTGGACGGGAGAGGATGAGCAGTTCTTC.

The genes are TRBV7-2 and TRBJ1-5; possible D gene TRBD1, 5 bases. Germline lookup yields CDR1 SGHTA and CDR2 FQGNSA. V gave up 3 bases and J gave up 2 bases, with 8 bases separating them. The CDR3 runs to 14 residues. Here the CDR3 DNA reads TGTGCCAGCAGCTTTCAACAGGGCAATCAGCCCCAGCATTTT. This encodes CASSFQQGNQPQHF.

The chain couples TRBV27 to TRBJ2-7; perhaps TRBD2 as D (6 bases). Germline V gene data show CDR1 as MNHEY and CDR2 as SMNVEV (reference sequence). CDR3 size: 14 residues. Between the trimmed V and J ends, which lost 2 bases and 7 bases, there was a span of 15 bases. The CDR3 region is CASSLREGAGEQYF. The CDR3 nucleotides are TGTGCCAGCAGTTTACGAGAGGGTGCGGGAGAGCAGTACTTC.

This rearrangement joins TRBV5-4 to TRBJ2-1; D possibly corresponds to TRBD2 (5 bases). Trimming stripped 0 bases from V and 5 bases from J, with 6 bases between. CDR1 and CDR2 (germline): SGHNT, YYREEE (reference sequence). The length of the CDR3 is 13 residues. The CDR3 nucleotides read TGTGCCAGCAGCTTGGGGAGGAACAATGAGCAGTTCTTC. It translates to CASSLGRNNEQFF. Supplemented by reference TRBV5-4 and TRBJ2-1, the full variable domain reads ETGVTQSPTHLIKTRGQQVTLRCSSQSGHNTVSWYQQALGQGPQFIFQYYREEENGRGNFPPRFSGLQFPNYSSELNVNALELDDSALYLCASSLGRNNEQFFGPGTRLTVL.

The CDR3 sequence is CASSLVGRGRPDTQYF. In DNA, the CDR3 is TGCGCCAGCAGCTTGGTTGGCAGGGGGCGGCCAGATACGCAGTATTTT. V usage is TRBV5-1 and J usage is TRBJ2-3; 8 nucleotides agree with TRBD1. CDR3 length equals 16 residues. Germline CDR1 and CDR2: SGHRS and YFSETQ. Trimming removed 0 bases from V and 4 bases from J; junction bases left unmatched: 7.

The chain links TRBV7-2 to TRBJ2-7; 8 nucleotides align to TRBD1. CDR1 is SGHTA and CDR2 is FQGNSA in the germline V gene. This CDR3 is 15 amino acids long. V gave up 1 base and J gave up 0 bases; unmatched junction bases: 2. Written as DNA, the CDR3 is TGTGCCAGCAGCTTAGGGGGACAGGTCTCCTACGAGCAGTACTTC. It encodes CASSLGGQVSYEQYF.

The chain employs TRBV5-6 and TRBJ2-1; 8 bases match TRBD2. The V and J ends lost 2 bases and 10 bases, in that order; junction bases with no gene match: 5. Germline loops: CDR1 SGHDT, CDR2 YYEEEE. The CDR3 has 13 residues. The CDR3 loop reads CASSFGTSREQFF. The CDR3 DNA reads TGTGCCAGCAGCTTTGGGACTAGTCGGGAGCAGTTCTTC.

This clone came up once. The rearrangement links TRBV4-2 to TRBJ2-7; 11 nucleotides match TRBD1. V shed 3 bases and J 2 bases; nucleotides not matched to a gene: 3. The length of the CDR3 is 15 residues. Germline V gene data show CDR1 as LGHNA and CDR2 as YNFKEQ. CDR3 nucleotides: TGTGCCAGCAGCCAGGGGACAGGGGGGCCCTACGAGCAGTACTTC. It is translated as CASSQGTGGPYEQYF.

The rearrangement uses TRBV19 and TRBJ1-5; a weak D match, TRBD1 (5 bases). V was pared by 5 bases and J by 0 bases, with 14 bases between. Germline V gene sequence: CDR1 LNHDA, CDR2 SQIVND (reference sequence). The CDR3 loop spans 16 amino acids. CDR3 residues: CASSDWGTSSNQPQHF. The CDR3, as DNA: TGTGCCAGTAGTGATTGGGGCACGAGTAGCAATCAGCCCCAGCATTTT.

CDR3 nucleotides: TGTGCCAGCAGCCAAGATCCTACTAGCGGGGGCTCCTACGAGCAGTACTTC. Protein sequence: CASSQDPTSGGSYEQYF. V gene TRBV4-2 combines with J gene TRBJ2-7; 11 bases align to TRBD2. V shed 0 bases, J shed 0 bases, and the junction held 4 bases outside the gene matches. Per germline, CDR1 LGHNA and CDR2 YNFKEQ. This CDR3 is built from 17 residues.

This clone occurred once. The genes are TRBV28 and TRBJ2-7; D is possibly TRBD2 (6 bases). The CDR3 loop spans 19 amino acids. The V end lost 3 bases, the J end lost 0 bases, and 24 bases lay between the germline ends. Germline CDR1 MDHEN, CDR2 SYDVKM. CDR3 residues: CASSFQSSWSGQASYEQYF. Here the CDR3 DNA reads TGTGCCAGCAGTTTTCAATCCTCGTGGAGCGGGCAGGCCTCCTACGAGCAGTACTTC.

The rearrangement joins TRBV7-2 to TRBJ2-7; 11 bases are a match to TRBD2. The V gene's germline CDR1 is SGHTA and CDR2 FQGNSA. The CDR3 has 17 residues. J was trimmed by 0 bases and V by 5 bases; bases with no gene match: 9. The CDR3 DNA sequence: TGTGCCAGCAGCCCCGGGACTAGCGGTCCCGGCTCCTACGAGCAGTACTTC. It encodes CASSPGTSGPGSYEQYF.

In its sample, this clone was seen once. This rearrangement joins TRBV28 to TRBJ2-5; 9 bases are shared with TRBD1. V was clipped by 4 bases and J by 8 bases; unmatched bases: 14. Germline V lookup: CDR1 MDHEN, CDR2 SYDVKM. The CDR3 is 16 amino acids. CDR3 sequence (DNA): TGTGCCAGCAGTTCCCCCGGACAGGGGTCGACCCGTACCCAGTACTTC. This translates into CASSSPGQGSTRTQYF.

This clone was counted only a few times. This sequence joins TRBV7-6 and TRBJ2-2; 7 nucleotides match TRBD1. The CDR3 contains 15 residues. V lost 8 bases and J lost 7; bases outside the gene matches: 13. The germline V gene has CDR1 SGHVS and CDR2 FNYEAQ. The CDR3: CASSFQTGDVGELFF. CDR3 in DNA: TGTGCCAGCTCTTTCCAAACAGGGGATGTCGGGGAGCTGTTTTTT.

The chain uses TRBV7-9 and TRBJ2-2, with D unresolved. Germline values: CDR1 SEHNR, CDR2 FQNEAQ (reference sequence). The germline V and J ends were trimmed by 5 bases and 4 bases, with 14 bases remaining between them. CDR3 size: 15 residues. CDR3 protein: CASSRTSNPTGELFF. CDR3 DNA sequence: TGTGCCAGCAGCCGCACGAGCAATCCCACCGGGGAGCTGTTTTTT. Full variable domain (outside the CDR3, taken from reference TRBV7-9 and TRBJ2-2): DTGVSQNPRHKITKRGQNVTFRCDPISEHNRLYWYRQTLGQGPEFLTYFQNEAQLEKSRLLSDRFSAERPKGSFSTLEIQRTEQGDSAMYLCASSRTSNPTGELFFGEGSRLTVL.

The chain uses TRBV25-1 and TRBJ2-1, with D perhaps matching TRBD2 (5 bases). CDR3 length: 15 residues. V was trimmed by 2 bases and J by 4 bases, leaving 12 bases between them. Germline CDR1 MGHDK, CDR2 SYGVNS. CDR3 in DNA: TGTGCCAGCAGTGAAGCCCCCGGGAAGTACAATGAGCAGTTCTTC. It yields the protein CASSEAPGKYNEQFF.

The J gene is TRBJ1-2, the V gene TRBV10-3; D unresolved. The CDR3 length is 13 residues. CDR1 and CDR2 from the germline V gene are ENHRY and SYGVKD. V lost 0 bases to trimming and J lost 4 bases, with 6 bases between them. As DNA, the CDR3 is TGTGCCATCAGTGAGTCTACAATCTATGGCTACACCTTC. Translated: CAISESTIYGYTF.

The chain recombines TRBV7-2 with TRBJ1-2; 7 bases fit TRBD1. Germline CDR1 SGHTA, CDR2 FQGNSA. After removal of 5 bases from V and 4 bases from J, the junction contained 13 bases not matched to a gene. This CDR3 contains 16 residues. CDR3 in amino acids: CASSPYQTGYGYGYTF. The CDR3 nucleotides are TGTGCCAGCAGCCCGTATCAGACAGGGTACGGCTATGGCTACACCTTC. The whole variable domain, remainder taken from reference TRBV7-2 and TRBJ1-2, is GAGVSQSPSNKVTEKGKDVELRCDPISGHTALYWYRQSLGQGLEFLIYFQGNSAPDKSGLPSDRFSAERTGGSVSTLTIQRTQQEDSAVYLCASSPYQTGYGYGYTFGSGTRLTVV.

CDR3 nucleotides: TGTGCCAGTACCAGAAGGGGCCCTGTCGGTGGCTACACCTTC. It codes for CASTRRGPVGGYTF. The V gene is TRBV19, the J gene TRBJ1-2; maybe TRBD1 (5 bases). Trimming took off 7 bases at V and 7 bases at J, with 19 bases between the two ends. The CDR3 consists of 14 residues. Germline V gene lookup returns CDR1 LNHDA and CDR2 SQIVND (reference sequence).

The J gene is TRBJ2-7, the V gene TRBV11-2; D uncertain. CDR3 length: 15 amino acids. Germline V gene data show CDR1 as SGHAT and CDR2 as FQNNGV. Trimming left V 3 bases short and J 0 bases short, with 12 bases between. CDR3 nucleotides: TGTGCCAGCAGCTTGGCGGCAACCACCTCCTACGAGCAGTACTTC. It encodes CASSLAATTSYEQYF.

This sequence joins TRBV19 and TRBJ2-1; 15 nucleotides agree with TRBD2. CDR1 is LNHDA, CDR2 SQIVND, per germline (reference sequence). Unmatched junction bases numbered 4, after V lost 3 bases and J lost 7 bases. CDR3 length: 16 amino acids. This CDR3 is CASSILGTSGRNEQFF. The CDR3 nucleotides read TGTGCCAGTAGTATTTTAGGGACTAGCGGGAGGAATGAGCAGTTCTTC. Filled out from reference TRBV19 and TRBJ2-1, the complete variable domain reads DGGITQSPKYLFRKEGQNVTLSCEQNLNHDAMYWYRQDPGQGLRLIYYSQIVNDFQKGDIAEGYSVSREKKESFPLTVTSAQKNPTAFYLCASSILGTSGRNEQFFGPGTRLTVL.

The rearrangement joins TRBV5-6 to TRBJ2-1, with 7 bases aligning to TRBD1. Germline CDR1 SGHDT, CDR2 YYEEEE. Trimming removed 3 bases from V and 5 bases from J; junction bases left unmatched: 8. The CDR3 contains 15 residues. The CDR3 protein is CASSWTGRGHNEQFF. Here the CDR3 DNA reads TGTGCCAGCAGCTGGACAGGCAGGGGACACAATGAGCAGTTCTTC.

This clone was found once. The chain links TRBV25-1 to TRBJ2-1, with 9 bases identical to TRBD2. V dropped 7 bases and J dropped 9; count of bases not matched to a gene: 10. CDR1 MGHDK and CDR2 SYGVNS come from the germline V gene. The CDR3 has 14 amino acids. The chain's CDR3 is CASTSAGGRSEQFF. For the CDR3, the DNA is TGTGCCAGCACCTCCGCGGGGGGGCGAAGTGAGCAGTTCTTC.

CDR3 bases: TGCGCCAGCAGCTTGCCTGAGTTTCCCTACGAGCAGTACTTC. Translated: CASSLPEFPYEQYF. J is TRBJ2-7 and V is TRBV5-1, with D unclear. The CDR3 contains 14 residues. Germline CDR1 SGHRS, CDR2 YFSETQ. The V and J ends lost 1 base and 2 bases respectively, with 10 bases between them. Variable domain in full (rest from reference TRBV5-1 and TRBJ2-7): KAGVTQTPRYLIKTRGQQVTLSCSPISGHRSVSWYQQTPGQGLQFLFEYFSETQRNKGNFPGRFSGRQFSNSRSEMNVSTLELGDSALYLCASSLPEFPYEQYFGPGTRLTVT.

The J gene is TRBJ2-6, the V gene TRBV18; perhaps TRBD1 as D (5 bases). The CDR3 is 15 residues long. V dropped 1 base and J dropped 2 bases, with 6 bases sitting between them. The germline V gene has CDR1 KGHSH and CDR2 LQKENI. CDR3 residues: CASSPLQAGANVLTF. DNA of the CDR3: TGTGCCAGCTCACCACTACAGGCTGGGGCCAACGTCCTGACTTTC.

The genes are TRBV19 and TRBJ1-4; 7 nucleotides agree with TRBD1. CDR3 size: 15 residues. Trimming removed 1 base from V and 7 bases from J; junction bases left unmatched: 6. Per germline, CDR1 LNHDA and CDR2 SQIVND (reference sequence). The CDR3 DNA sequence: TGTGCCAGTAGTATAGGACCTGCAGGGGGTGAAAAACTGTTTTTT. It codes for CASSIGPAGGEKLFF.

The table lists this clone with a few counts. The rearrangement uses TRBV5-6 and TRBJ2-7; D gene ambiguous. V was shortened by 1 base and J by 5 bases, with 10 bases between the two germline ends. Per the germline V gene, CDR1 is SGHDT and CDR2 is YYEEEE. The CDR3 runs to 13 residues. CDR3 amino acids: CASSLTLRDEQYF. The CDR3 nucleotides read TGTGCCAGCAGCTTGACGCTCCGGGACGAGCAGTACTTC.